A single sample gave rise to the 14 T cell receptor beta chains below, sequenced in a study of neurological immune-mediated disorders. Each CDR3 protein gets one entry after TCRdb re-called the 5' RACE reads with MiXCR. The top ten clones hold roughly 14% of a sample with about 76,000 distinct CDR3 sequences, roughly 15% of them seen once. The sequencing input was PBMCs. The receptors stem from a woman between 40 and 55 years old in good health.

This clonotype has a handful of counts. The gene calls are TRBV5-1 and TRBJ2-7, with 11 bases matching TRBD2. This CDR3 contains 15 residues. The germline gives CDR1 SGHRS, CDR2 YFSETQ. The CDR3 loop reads CDSSLGTSGTYDQYV. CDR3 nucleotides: TGCGACAGCAGCTTGGGGACTAGCGGTACCTACGACCAGTACGTC.

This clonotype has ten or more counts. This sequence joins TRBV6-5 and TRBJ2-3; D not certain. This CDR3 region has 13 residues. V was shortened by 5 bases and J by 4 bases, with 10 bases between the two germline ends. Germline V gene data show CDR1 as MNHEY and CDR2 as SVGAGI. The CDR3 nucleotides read TGTGCCAGCAGTCGGCAGTTACCAGATACGCAGTATTTT. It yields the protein CASSRQLPDTQYF.

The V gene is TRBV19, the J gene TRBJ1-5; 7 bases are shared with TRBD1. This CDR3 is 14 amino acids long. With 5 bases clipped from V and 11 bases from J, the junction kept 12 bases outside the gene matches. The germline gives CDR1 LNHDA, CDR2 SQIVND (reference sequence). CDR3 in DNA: TGTGCCAGTAGTCTCGGACAGGCCCGGGGAGCCCAGCATTTT. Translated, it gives CASSLGQARGAQHF.

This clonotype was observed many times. The CDR3 DNA reads TGCGCCAGCAGCTTGGAGGCGTTCGGGGCTAATGAAAAACTGTTTTTT. This gives the protein CASSLEAFGANEKLFF. The chain combines TRBV5-1 with TRBJ1-4, with D uncertain. Per the germline V gene, CDR1 is SGHRS and CDR2 is YFSETQ. The CDR3 spans 16 residues. V was shortened by 0 bases and J by 3 bases, with 12 bases between the two germline ends.

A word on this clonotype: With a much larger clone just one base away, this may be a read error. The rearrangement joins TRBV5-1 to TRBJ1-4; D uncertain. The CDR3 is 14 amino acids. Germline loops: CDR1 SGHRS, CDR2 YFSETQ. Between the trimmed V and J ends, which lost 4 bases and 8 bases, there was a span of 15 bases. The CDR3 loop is CASSPGLGKEKLFF. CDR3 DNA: TGCGCCAGCAGCCCCGGGTTAGGGAAGGAAAAACTGTTTTTT.

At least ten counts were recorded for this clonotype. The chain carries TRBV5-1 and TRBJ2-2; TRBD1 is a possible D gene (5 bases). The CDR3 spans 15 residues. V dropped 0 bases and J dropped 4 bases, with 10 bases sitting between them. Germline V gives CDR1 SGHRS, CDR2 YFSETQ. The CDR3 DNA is TGCGCCAGCAGCTTGGACGACAGTCGCACCGGGGAGCTGTTTTTT. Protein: CASSLDDSRTGELFF. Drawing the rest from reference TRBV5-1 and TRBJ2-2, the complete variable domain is KAGVTQTPRYLIKTRGQQVTLSCSPISGHRSVSWYQQTPGQGLQFLFEYFSETQRNKGNFPGRFSGRQFSNSRSEMNVSTLELGDSALYLCASSLDDSRTGELFFGEGSRLTVL.

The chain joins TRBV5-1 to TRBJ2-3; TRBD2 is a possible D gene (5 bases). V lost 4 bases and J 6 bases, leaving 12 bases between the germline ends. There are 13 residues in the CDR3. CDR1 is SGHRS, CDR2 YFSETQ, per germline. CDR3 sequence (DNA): TGCGCCAGCAGCAGAAGCGGCGGGGATACGCAGTATTTT. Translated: CASSRSGGDTQYF. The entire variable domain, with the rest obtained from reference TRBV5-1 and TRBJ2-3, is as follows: KAGVTQTPRYLIKTRGQQVTLSCSPISGHRSVSWYQQTPGQGLQFLFEYFSETQRNKGNFPGRFSGRQFSNSRSEMNVSTLELGDSALYLCASSRSGGDTQYFGPGTRLTVL.

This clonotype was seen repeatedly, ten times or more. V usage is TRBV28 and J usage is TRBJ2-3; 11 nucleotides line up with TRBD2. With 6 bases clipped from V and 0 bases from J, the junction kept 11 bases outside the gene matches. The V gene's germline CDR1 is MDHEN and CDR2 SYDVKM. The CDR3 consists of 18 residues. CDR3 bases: TGTGCCAGCAGGGCGGTGGGGACTAGCGGCCCAAGCACAGATACGCAGTATTTT. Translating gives CASRAVGTSGPSTDTQYF.

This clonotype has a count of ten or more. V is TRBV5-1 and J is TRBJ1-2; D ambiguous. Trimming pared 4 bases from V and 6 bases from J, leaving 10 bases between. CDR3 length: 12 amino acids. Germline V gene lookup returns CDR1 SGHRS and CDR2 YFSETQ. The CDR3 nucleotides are TGCGCCAGCAGCCTAGACCTGGATGGCTACACCTTC. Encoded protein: CASSLDLDGYTF.

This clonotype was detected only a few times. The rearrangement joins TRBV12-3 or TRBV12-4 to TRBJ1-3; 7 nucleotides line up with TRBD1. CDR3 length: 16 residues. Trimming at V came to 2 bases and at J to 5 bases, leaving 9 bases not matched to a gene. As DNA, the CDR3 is TGTGCCAGCAGTTTACTGGCAGGGGGGTTAAGAAACACCATATATTTT. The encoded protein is CASSLLAGGLRNTIYF.

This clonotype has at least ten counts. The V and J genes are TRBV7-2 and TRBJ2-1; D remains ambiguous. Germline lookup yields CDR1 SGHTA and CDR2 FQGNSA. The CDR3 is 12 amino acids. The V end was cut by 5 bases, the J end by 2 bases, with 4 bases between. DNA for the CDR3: TGTGCCAGCAGCACCACCTACAATGAGCAGTTCTTC. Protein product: CASSTTYNEQFF.

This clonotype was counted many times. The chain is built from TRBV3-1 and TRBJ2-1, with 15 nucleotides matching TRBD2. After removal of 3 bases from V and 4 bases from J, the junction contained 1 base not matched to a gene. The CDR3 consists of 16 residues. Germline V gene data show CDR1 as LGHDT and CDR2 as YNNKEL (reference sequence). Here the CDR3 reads CASSHGLAGGYNEQFF. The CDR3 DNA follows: TGTGCCAGCAGCCACGGACTAGCGGGGGGGTACAATGAGCAGTTCTTC.

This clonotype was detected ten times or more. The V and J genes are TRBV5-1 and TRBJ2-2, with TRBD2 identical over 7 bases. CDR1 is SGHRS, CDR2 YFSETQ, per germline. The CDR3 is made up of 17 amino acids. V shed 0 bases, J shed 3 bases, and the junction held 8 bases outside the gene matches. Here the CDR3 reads CASSLEVAGVDTGELFF. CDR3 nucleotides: TGCGCCAGCAGCTTGGAGGTCGCGGGGGTTGACACCGGGGAGCTGTTTTTT.

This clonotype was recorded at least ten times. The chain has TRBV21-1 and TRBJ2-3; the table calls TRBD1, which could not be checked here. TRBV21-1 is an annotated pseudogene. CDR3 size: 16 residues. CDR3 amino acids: CASSKGSGDSTDTQYF. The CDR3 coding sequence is TGTGCCAGCAGCAAAGGATCGGGGGACAGCACAGATACGCAGTATTTT.